The 12 T cell receptor beta chains reported below all come from one sample, sequenced in a study of shared clonotypes between healthy human individuals (dated by TCRdb to the early 2020s). The library was made by the immunoSEQ multiplex PCR assay. This is the immuneACCESS table as TCRdb keeps it, with only in-frame sequences that have V and J called. A part of the clones is gone; compared with another copy, unresolved V genes explain less than half, and the rest is unexplained. Counted in this sample were over a million clones; more than 75% of them appeared once. The top ten clonotypes cover approximately 0.5% of the sample. Sequenced: memory CD4+ T cells from PBMCs. The cell subset or site tag for this specimen amounts to: CD45RA-negative fraction. These receptors came from a man younger than 35 in good health. Some clones in this sample may be carry-over from other donors' samples.

The CDR3 protein is CASSALLAGAYNEQFF. The CDR3 DNA reads TGCGCCAGCAGCGCATTACTAGCGGGGGCGTACAATGAGCAGTTCTTC. The V gene is TRBV5-1, the J gene TRBJ2-1, with 11 nucleotides matching TRBD2. Germline V gene sequence: CDR1 SGHRS, CDR2 YFSETQ. The V and J ends lost 4 bases and 4 bases, in that order; junction bases with no gene match: 7. The CDR3 covers 16 residues.

This clone came up once. The V and J genes are TRBV15 and TRBJ2-1; D gene unclear. The CDR3 loop spans 16 amino acids. With 0 bases removed from V and 0 bases from J, the gap between germline ends came to 9 bases. Germline loops: CDR1 LNHNV, CDR2 YYDKDF (reference sequence). The CDR3 DNA is TGTGCCACCAGCAGAGATCCCCCTCTCTCCTACAATGAGCAGTTCTTC. It is translated as CATSRDPPLSYNEQFF. The whole variable domain, remainder taken from reference TRBV15 and TRBJ2-1, is DAMVIQNPRYQVTQFGKPVTLSCSQTLNHNVMYWYQQKSSQAPKLLFHYYDKDFNNEADTPDNFQSRRPNTSFCFLDIRSPGLGDTAMYLCATSRDPPLSYNEQFFGPGTRLTVL.

The rearrangement joins TRBV11-3 to TRBJ2-3; D uncertain. With 5 bases removed from V and 0 bases from J, the gap between germline ends came to 12 bases. The V gene's germline CDR1 is SGHNT and CDR2 YENEEA. The CDR3 runs to 15 residues. CDR3 nucleotide sequence: TGTGCCAGCAGCATGGATTCGTCTAGCACAGATACGCAGTATTTT. Protein: CASSMDSSSTDTQYF. The entire variable domain, with the rest obtained from reference TRBV11-3 and TRBJ2-3, is as follows: EAGVVQSPRYKIIEKKQPVAFWCNPISGHNTLYWYLQNLGQGPELLIRYENEEAVDDSQLPKDRFSAERLKGVDSTLKIQPAELGDSAVYLCASSMDSSSTDTQYFGPGTRLTVL.

CDR3 sequence reads: CASSVGSVLQETQYF. The CDR3 DNA is TGTGCCAGCAGCGTAGGTTCTGTGCTACAAGAGACCCAGTACTTC. The rearrangement uses TRBV9 and TRBJ2-5; D is undetermined. Looked up from germline, CDR1 is SGDLS and CDR2 is YYNGEE. The germline V and J ends were trimmed by 0 bases and 2 bases, with 11 bases remaining between them. The CDR3 consists of 15 residues.

The chain carries TRBV28 and TRBJ1-2; D unresolved. The V end was cut by 5 bases, the J end by 2 bases, with 12 bases between. The CDR3 consists of 14 residues. Germline values: CDR1 MDHEN, CDR2 SYDVKM. Here the CDR3 reads CASSPTGRNYGYTF. The CDR3 DNA is TGTGCCAGCAGTCCTACCGGGAGAAACTATGGCTACACCTTC.

The chain carries TRBV28 and TRBJ2-1, with TRBD2 as a possible D gene (8 bases). CDR1 and CDR2 (germline): MDHEN, SYDVKM. The ends were cut back, 2 bases at V and 2 bases at J, with 19 bases in the middle. The CDR3 has 18 amino acids. Here the CDR3 DNA reads TGTGCCAGCAGTTTACATCCAGGGGGTAGCGGGGCCTACAATGAGCAGTTCTTC. Protein sequence: CASSLHPGGSGAYNEQFF.

The rearrangement uses TRBV6-1 and TRBJ1-2; TRBD1 aligns across 8 bases. The CDR3 has 16 residues. Germline-derived CDR1 and CDR2 are MNHNS and SASEGT. The V and J ends lost 3 bases and 4 bases, in that order; junction bases with no gene match: 10. CDR3 DNA sequence: TGTGCCAGCAGTGAGTTTTGGACAGGGCAGGCCTATGGCTACACCTTC. Its protein is CASSEFWTGQAYGYTF.

This chain joins TRBV5-4 and TRBJ2-3; TRBD2 might be the D (5 bases). The V gene lost 4 bases and the J gene lost 6 bases, with 18 bases spanning the gap. Germline CDR1 SGHNT, CDR2 YYREEE (reference sequence). This CDR3 has 15 residues. For the CDR3, the DNA is TGTGCCAGCAGCCGAGGGAGTACCGAAGGCGATACGCAGTATTTT. Translating gives CASSRGSTEGDTQYF.

V is TRBV21-1 and J is TRBJ2-3; the D call in the table, TRBD1, was not verified against the DNA. TRBV21-1 is a recognized pseudogene. CDR3 size: 16 residues. The CDR3 DNA is TGTGCCAGCGGTGGGAAGGGGGACATTTACACAGATACGCAGTATTTT. The encoded protein is CASGGKGDIYTDTQYF.

The V and J genes are TRBV5-1 and TRBJ2-7; the D gene is possibly TRBD1 (5 bases). This CDR3 has 13 residues. V was cut by 0 bases and J by 5 bases, with 9 bases left in between. Germline loops: CDR1 SGHRS, CDR2 YFSETQ. The CDR3 nucleotides are TGCGCCAGCAGCTTGGCAGGGAAGGACGAGCAGTACTTC. Translating gives CASSLAGKDEQYF.

This clone was seen a few times. The gene calls are TRBV29-1 and TRBJ1-1; D not resolved. The germline CDR1 and CDR2 sequences are SQVTM and ANQGSEA. V lost 6 bases and J 3 bases, leaving 17 bases between the germline ends. This CDR3 comprises 14 residues. The CDR3 sequence is CSVLGWESDTEAFF. The CDR3 DNA follows: TGCAGCGTCCTCGGGTGGGAGTCGGACACTGAAGCTTTCTTT.

This clone was observed at least ten times. V usage is TRBV28 and J usage is TRBJ1-5, with 7 nucleotides matching TRBD1. CDR3 length: 15 amino acids. The germline V gene has CDR1 MDHEN and CDR2 SYDVKM. V dropped 5 bases and J dropped 2; count of bases not matched to a gene: 6. As DNA, the CDR3 is TGTGCCAGCAGTACTAGACAGGGCGGCAATCAGCCCCAGCATTTT. It specifies CASSTRQGGNQPQHF.